Below, one TCR beta chain is given with its context. Its antigen remains unidentified. Via the germline V gene, CDR1 is SQVTM and CDR2 ANQGSEA. Its CDR3 holds 17 amino acids, cysteine through phenylalanine. DNA was not recorded. TCRdb names NextSeq 550 as the instrument used. The Human TCR Profiling Kit (MiLaboratory) was used to prepare UMI-labeled 5' RACE TRB cDNA libraries. The full amount of extracted RNA was used for cDNA synthesis, and the full amount of resulting cDNA was used for PCR amplification. Libraries were prepared in parallel with an identical number of PCR cycles. As for how the authors treated the data: With a requirement of at least two reads per UMI, MIGEC and MiXCR extracted about 50,000 +/- 10,000 unique UMI-labeled TRB cDNA molecules per library. An average of roughly 40,000 +/- 10,000 functional in-frame TRB CDR3 nucleotide clonotypes without stop codons was found per library. After downsampling to 5000 UMI-labeled TRB molecules per sample, diversity metrics, including normalized Shannon-Wiener and Chao1, were computed in VDJtools. VDJtools computed clonotype-size-weighted physicochemical properties of the central five CDR3 residues: interaction energy, strength, volume and Kidera factor 4. One entry per CDR3 protein sequence results from the TCRdb reprocessing of the reads, with DNA left out. What appears here as the V and J calls and clone size reflects TCRdb's work, not the paper's. The sample has about 38,000 distinct CDR3 sequences on record. The top ten constitute more than 12% of the sample.

The data were obtained in a study of CXCR3-negative and CXCR3-positive naive CD8 T cells (dated by TCRdb to the late 2010s). Background for the entire study: In total, 110 million to 150 million TRB reads were obtained, corresponding to roughly 1.5 +/- 0.3 million reads per library. The diversity and physicochemical repertoire analyses included ten to eleven donors pooled from two independent experiments. For the TRBV-TRBJ cluster analysis, the naive subsets came from roughly 5 donors, while the memory cells came from 3 donors. Points the paper makes about the study in general: Naive CXCR3-negative and CXCR3-positive cells from the same donor showed similar TRBV-TRBJ usage, whereas memory cells showed distinct patterns. Comparably high repertoire diversity was found in both naive subsets, whereas much lower repertoire diversity was found in memory CD8+ T cells. Freshly isolated PBMCs were used for most assays because CXCR3 expression partially decreased after cryopreservation. Surface CD5, linked to self-reactivity in mice, was comparable between naive subsets; TCR interaction strength was therefore also inferred from TRB CDR3 physicochemical properties.

Each CD8+ T cell subset was flow-sorted in triplicate, and some 310,000 cells per subset were placed directly into RLT lysis buffer. Using standard density gradient centrifugation, peripheral blood mononuclear cells were isolated from buffy coats. Total RNA was extracted from sorted cells using an RNeasy Mini Kit. The receptor was isolated from a human donor in good health. Some clones in this sample may be carry-over from other donors' samples. The sequenced sample was memory CD8+ T cells from blood. The cell subset or site label, as the study defines it: conventional CD8+ memory T cells (TMEM), sorted as controls. The chain is assembled from TRBV29-1 and TRBJ2-7; TCRdb names TRBD2, which stays unverified in the absence of DNA. The CDR3 region: CSVGSLAGRPYSYEQYF.